This T cell receptor (beta chain) emerged from a study of blood T cell repertoires in COVID-19. The wider study: From the United States, Italy and Spain came samples of acute and convalescent COVID-19. Sources were T cells, B-cell-depleted T cells, or PBMCs; the material itself was cDNA or gDNA.

In the original analysis: It was from reference gene primer amplification that nucleated cell counts were estimated. Measured with immunoSEQ multiplex PCR; TCRdb has only the in-frame clones, and not every one. Clone size and V and J calls were adopted from that table, with D and trimming inferred from the DNA. The sample carries tens of thousands of clones, more than 65% recorded once. This clone showed up just a few times. Germline V gene lookup returns CDR1 SGHNT and CDR2 YYREEE (reference sequence). There are 15 residues in the CDR3. V lost 4 bases, J lost 2 bases, and 7 bases stayed unmatched. The genes are TRBV5-4 and TRBJ2-3, with 7 bases lining up with TRBD1. The specimen was peripheral blood. This TCR was recovered from a human donor in a cohort sampled during active COVID-19. The DNA of the CDR3 is TGTGCCAGCAGCCTGGACAGGTTTAACACAGATACGCAGTATTTT. Translation: CASSLDRFNTDTQYF.